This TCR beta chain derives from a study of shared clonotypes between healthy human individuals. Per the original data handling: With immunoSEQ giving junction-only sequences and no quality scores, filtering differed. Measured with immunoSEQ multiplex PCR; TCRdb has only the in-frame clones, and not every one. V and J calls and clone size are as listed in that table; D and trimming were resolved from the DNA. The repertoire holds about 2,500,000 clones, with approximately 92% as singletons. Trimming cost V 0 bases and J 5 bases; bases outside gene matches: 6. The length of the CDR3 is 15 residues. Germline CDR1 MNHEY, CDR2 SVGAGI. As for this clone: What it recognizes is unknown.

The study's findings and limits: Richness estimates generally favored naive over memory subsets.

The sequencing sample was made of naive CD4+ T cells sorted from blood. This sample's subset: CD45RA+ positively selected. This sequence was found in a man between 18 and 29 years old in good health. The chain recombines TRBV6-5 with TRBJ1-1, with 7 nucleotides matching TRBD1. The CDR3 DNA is TGTGCCAGCAGTTACTCTAGCAGGGGGGGTACTGAAGCTTTCTTT. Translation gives CASSYSSRGGTEAFF.